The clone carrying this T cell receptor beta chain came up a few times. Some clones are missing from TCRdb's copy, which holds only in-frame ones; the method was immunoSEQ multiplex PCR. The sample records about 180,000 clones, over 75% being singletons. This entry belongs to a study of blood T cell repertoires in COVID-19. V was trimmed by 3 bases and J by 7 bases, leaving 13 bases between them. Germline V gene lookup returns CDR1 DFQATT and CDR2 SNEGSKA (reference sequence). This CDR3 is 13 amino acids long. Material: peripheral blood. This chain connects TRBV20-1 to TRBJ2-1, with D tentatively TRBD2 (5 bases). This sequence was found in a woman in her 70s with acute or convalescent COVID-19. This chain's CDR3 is CSASRDWGNEQFF. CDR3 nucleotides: TGCAGTGCTAGTCGGGATTGGGGAAATGAGCAGTTCTTC.